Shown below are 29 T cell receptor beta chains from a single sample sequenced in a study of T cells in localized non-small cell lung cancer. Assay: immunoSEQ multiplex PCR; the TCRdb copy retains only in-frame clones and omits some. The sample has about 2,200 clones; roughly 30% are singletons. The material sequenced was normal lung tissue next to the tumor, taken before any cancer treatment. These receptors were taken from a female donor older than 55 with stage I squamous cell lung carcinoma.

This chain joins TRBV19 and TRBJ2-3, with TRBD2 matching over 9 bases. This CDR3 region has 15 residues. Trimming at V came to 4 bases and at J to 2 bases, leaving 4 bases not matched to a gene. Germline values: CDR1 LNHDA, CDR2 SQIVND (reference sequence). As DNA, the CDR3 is TGTGCCAGTAGTACCGAGGGACTAGCCACAGATACGCAGTATTTT. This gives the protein CASSTEGLATDTQYF.

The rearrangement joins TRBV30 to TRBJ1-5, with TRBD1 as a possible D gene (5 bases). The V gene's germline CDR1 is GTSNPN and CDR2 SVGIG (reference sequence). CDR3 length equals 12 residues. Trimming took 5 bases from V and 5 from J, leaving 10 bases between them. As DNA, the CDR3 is TGTGCCTGGGGGGAACAGGATCAGCCCCAGCATTTT. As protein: CAWGEQDQPQHF.

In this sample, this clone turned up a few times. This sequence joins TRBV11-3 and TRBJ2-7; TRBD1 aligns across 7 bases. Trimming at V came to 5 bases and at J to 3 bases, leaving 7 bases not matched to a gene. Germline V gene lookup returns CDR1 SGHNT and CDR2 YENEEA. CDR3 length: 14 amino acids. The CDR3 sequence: CASSPTGILYEQYF. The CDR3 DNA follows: TGTGCCAGCAGCCCGACAGGGATCCTCTACGAGCAGTACTTC.

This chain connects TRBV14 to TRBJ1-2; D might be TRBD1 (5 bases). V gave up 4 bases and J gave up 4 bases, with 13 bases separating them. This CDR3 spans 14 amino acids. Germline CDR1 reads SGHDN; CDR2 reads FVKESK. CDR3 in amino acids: CASSPMTDSYGYTF. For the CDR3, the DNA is TGTGCCAGCAGCCCCATGACAGACTCCTATGGCTACACCTTC.

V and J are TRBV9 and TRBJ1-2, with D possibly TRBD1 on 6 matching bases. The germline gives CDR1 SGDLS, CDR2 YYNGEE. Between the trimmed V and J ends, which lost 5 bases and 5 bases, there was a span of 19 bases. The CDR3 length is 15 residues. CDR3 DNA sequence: TGTGCCAGCAGTGAAGGCAAGGGGAGGGGGTATGGCTACACCTTC. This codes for CASSEGKGRGYGYTF.

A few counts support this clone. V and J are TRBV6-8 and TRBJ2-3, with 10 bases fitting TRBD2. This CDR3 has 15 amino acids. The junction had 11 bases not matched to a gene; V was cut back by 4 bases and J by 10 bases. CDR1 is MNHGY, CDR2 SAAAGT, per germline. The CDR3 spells CASSFSLAGVDPQYF. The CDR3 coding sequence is TGTGCCAGCAGTTTTAGCCTAGCGGGAGTGGATCCGCAGTATTTT.

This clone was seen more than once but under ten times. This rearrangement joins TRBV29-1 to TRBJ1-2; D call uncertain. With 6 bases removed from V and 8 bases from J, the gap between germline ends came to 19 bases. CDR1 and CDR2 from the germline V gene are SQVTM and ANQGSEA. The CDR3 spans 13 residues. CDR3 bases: TGCAGCGTAGACCCGGGCCTAGTTAGCGGCTACACCTTC. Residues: CSVDPGLVSGYTF.

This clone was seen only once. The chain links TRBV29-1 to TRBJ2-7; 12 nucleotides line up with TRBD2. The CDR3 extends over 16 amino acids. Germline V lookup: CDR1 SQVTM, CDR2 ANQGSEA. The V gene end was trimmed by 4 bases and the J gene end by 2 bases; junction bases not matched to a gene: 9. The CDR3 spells CSVVWVLAGGPYEQYF. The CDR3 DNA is TGCAGCGTTGTATGGGTACTAGCGGGAGGCCCCTACGAGCAGTACTTC.

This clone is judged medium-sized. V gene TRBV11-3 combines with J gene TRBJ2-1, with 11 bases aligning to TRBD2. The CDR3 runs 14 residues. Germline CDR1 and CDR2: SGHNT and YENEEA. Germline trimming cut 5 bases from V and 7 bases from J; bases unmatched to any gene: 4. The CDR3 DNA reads TGTGCCAGCAGCACTAGCGGGAGTAGTAATGAGCAGTTCTTC. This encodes CASSTSGSSNEQFF. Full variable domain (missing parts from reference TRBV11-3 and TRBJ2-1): EAGVVQSPRYKIIEKKQPVAFWCNPISGHNTLYWYLQNLGQGPELLIRYENEEAVDDSQLPKDRFSAERLKGVDSTLKIQPAELGDSAVYLCASSTSGSSNEQFFGPGTRLTVL.

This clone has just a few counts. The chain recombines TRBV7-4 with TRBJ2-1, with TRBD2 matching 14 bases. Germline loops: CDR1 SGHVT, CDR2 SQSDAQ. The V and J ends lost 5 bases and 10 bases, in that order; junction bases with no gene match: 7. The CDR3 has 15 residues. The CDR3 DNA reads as TGTGCCAGCAGCCCTGGACTAGCGGGAGGCATCGAGCAGTTCTTC. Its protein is CASSPGLAGGIEQFF. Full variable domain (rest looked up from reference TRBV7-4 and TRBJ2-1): GAGVSQSPRYKVAKRGRDVALRCDSISGHVTLYWYRQTLGQGSEVLTYSQSDAQRDKSGRPSGRFSAERPERSVSTLKIQRTEQGDSAVYLCASSPGLAGGIEQFFGPGTRLTVL.

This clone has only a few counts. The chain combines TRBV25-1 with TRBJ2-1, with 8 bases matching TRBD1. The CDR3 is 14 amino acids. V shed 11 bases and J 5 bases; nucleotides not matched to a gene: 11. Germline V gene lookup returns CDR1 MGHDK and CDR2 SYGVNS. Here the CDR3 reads CASRGPGLHNEQFF. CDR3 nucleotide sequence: TGTGCCTCCAGGGGGCCAGGACTACACAATGAGCAGTTCTTC.

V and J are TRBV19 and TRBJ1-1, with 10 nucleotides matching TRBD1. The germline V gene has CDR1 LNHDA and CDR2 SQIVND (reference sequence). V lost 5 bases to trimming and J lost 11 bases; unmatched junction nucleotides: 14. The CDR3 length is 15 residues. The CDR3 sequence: CASSLQTGGFSGAFF. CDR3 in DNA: TGTGCCAGTAGTCTTCAGACAGGGGGCTTTTCAGGCGCTTTCTTT. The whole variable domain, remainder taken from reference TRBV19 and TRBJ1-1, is DGGITQSPKYLFRKEGQNVTLSCEQNLNHDAMYWYRQDPGQGLRLIYYSQIVNDFQKGDIAEGYSVSREKKESFPLTVTSAQKNPTAFYLCASSLQTGGFSGAFFGQGTRLTVV.

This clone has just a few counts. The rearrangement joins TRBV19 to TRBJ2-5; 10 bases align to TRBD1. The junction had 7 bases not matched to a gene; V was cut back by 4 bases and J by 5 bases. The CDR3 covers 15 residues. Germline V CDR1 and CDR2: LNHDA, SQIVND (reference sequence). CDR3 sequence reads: CASSTRQGAWETQYF. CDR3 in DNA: TGTGCCAGTAGTACCCGACAGGGGGCATGGGAGACCCAGTACTTC.

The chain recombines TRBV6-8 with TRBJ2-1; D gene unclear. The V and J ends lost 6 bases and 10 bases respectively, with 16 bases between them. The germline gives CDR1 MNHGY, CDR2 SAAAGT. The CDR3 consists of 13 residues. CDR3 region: CASSYATAGEQFF. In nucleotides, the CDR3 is TGTGCCAGCAGCTATGCTACGGCCGGGGAGCAGTTCTTC.

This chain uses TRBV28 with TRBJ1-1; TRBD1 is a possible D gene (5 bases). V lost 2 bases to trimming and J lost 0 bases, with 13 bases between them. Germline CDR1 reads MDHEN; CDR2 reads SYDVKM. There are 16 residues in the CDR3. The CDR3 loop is CASSLMAGQLNTEAFF. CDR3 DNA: TGTGCCAGCAGTTTAATGGCTGGACAATTGAACACTGAAGCTTTCTTT. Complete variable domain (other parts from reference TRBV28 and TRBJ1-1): DVKVTQSSRYLVKRTGEKVFLECVQDMDHENMFWYRQDPGLGLRLIYFSYDVKMKEKGDIPEGYSVSREKKERFSLILESASTNQTSMYLCASSLMAGQLNTEAFFGQGTRLTVV.

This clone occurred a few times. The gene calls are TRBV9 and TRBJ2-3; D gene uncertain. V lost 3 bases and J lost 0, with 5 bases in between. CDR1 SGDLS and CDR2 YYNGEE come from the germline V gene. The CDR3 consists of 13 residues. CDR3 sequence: CASSAYSTDTQYF. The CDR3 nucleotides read TGTGCCAGCAGCGCTTACAGCACAGATACGCAGTATTTT.

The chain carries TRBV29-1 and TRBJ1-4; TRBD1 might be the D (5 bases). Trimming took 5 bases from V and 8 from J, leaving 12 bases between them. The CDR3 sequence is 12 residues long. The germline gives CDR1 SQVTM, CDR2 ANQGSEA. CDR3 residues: CSVQGRGEKLFF. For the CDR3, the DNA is TGCAGCGTTCAGGGCCGAGGAGAAAAACTGTTTTTT. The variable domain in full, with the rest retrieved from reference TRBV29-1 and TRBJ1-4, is SAVISQKPSRDICQRGTSLTIQCQVDSQVTMMFWYRQQPGQSLTLIATANQGSEATYESGFVIDKFPISRPNLTFSTLTVSNMSPEDSSIYLCSVQGRGEKLFFGSGTQLSVL.

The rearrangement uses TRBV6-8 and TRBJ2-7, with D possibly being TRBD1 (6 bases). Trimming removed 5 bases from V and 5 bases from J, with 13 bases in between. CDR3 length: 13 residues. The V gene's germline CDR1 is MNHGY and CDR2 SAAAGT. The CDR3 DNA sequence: TGTGCCAGCAGTGGGAGAAGGGGGAACGAGCAGTACTTC. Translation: CASSGRRGNEQYF.

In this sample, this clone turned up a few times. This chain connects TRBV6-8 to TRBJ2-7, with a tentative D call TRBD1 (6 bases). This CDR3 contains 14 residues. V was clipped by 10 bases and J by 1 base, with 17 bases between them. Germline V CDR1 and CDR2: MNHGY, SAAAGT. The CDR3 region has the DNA TGTGCCATGAAACCAAGGGACAAGTCCTACGAGCAGTACTTC. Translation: CAMKPRDKSYEQYF.

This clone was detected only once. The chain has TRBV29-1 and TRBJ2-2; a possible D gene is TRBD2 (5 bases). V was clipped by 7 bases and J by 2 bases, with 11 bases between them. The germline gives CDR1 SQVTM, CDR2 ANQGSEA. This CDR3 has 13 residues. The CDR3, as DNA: TGCAGCGGCCTGACTATTAACACCGGGGAGCTGTTTTTT. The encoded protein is CSGLTINTGELFF.

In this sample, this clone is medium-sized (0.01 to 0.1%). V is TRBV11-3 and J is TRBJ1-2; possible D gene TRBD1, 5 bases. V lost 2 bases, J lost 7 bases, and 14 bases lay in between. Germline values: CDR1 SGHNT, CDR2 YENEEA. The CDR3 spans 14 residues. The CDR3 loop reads CASSLTGPLVGYTF. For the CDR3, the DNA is TGTGCCAGCAGCTTAACGGGGCCCTTGGTTGGCTACACCTTC.

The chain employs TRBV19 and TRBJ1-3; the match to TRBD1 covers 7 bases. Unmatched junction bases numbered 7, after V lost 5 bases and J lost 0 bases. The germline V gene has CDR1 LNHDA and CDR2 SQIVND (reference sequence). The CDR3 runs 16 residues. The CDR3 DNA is TGTGCCAGTAGTTCGAGACAGGGCCGCTCTGGAAACACCATATATTTT. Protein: CASSSRQGRSGNTIYF.

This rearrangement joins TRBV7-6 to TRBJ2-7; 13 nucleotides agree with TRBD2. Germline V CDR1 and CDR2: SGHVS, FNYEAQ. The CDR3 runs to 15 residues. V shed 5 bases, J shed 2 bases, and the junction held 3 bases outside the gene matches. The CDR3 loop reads CASSTSGRAAYEQYF. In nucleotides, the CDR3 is TGTGCCAGCAGCACTAGCGGGAGGGCCGCCTACGAGCAGTACTTC.

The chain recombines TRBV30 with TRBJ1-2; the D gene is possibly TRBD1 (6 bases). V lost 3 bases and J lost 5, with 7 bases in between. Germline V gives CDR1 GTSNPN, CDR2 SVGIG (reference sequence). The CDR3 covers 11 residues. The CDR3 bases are TGTGCCTGGAGCCAGGGGTATGGCTACACCTTC. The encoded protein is CAWSQGYGYTF.

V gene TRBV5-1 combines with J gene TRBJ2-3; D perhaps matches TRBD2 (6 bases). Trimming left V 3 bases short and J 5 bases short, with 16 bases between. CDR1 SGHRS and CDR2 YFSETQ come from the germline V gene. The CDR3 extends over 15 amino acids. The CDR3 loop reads CASSSGTPNGDTQYF. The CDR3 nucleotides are TGCGCCAGCAGCTCCGGGACTCCCAACGGAGATACGCAGTATTTT.

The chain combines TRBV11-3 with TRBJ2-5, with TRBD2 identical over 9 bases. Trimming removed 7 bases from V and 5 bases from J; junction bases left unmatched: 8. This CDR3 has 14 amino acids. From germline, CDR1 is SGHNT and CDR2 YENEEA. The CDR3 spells CASTPSGVLETQYF. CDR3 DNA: TGTGCCAGCACCCCTAGCGGGGTCCTGGAGACCCAGTACTTC.

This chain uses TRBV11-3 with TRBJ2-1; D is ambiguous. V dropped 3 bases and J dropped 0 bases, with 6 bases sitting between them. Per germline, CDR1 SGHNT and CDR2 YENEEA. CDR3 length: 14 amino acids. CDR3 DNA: TGTGCCAGCAGCTTGATCTTCTCCTACAATGAGCAGTTCTTC. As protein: CASSLIFSYNEQFF.

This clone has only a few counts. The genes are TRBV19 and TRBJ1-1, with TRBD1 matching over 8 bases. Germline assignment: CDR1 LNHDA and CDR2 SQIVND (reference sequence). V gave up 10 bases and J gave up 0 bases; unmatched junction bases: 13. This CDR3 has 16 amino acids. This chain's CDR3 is CATRQGNPQMNTEAFF. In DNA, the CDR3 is TGTGCCACCCGACAGGGGAATCCCCAGATGAACACTGAAGCTTTCTTT.

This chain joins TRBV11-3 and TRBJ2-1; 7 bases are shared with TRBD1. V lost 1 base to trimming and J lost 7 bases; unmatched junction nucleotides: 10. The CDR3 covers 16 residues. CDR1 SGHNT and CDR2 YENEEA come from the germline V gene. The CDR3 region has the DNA TGTGCCAGCAGCTTAGGGGCAGGGGGTAGTAGGAATGAGCAGTTCTTC. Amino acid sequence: CASSLGAGGSRNEQFF.